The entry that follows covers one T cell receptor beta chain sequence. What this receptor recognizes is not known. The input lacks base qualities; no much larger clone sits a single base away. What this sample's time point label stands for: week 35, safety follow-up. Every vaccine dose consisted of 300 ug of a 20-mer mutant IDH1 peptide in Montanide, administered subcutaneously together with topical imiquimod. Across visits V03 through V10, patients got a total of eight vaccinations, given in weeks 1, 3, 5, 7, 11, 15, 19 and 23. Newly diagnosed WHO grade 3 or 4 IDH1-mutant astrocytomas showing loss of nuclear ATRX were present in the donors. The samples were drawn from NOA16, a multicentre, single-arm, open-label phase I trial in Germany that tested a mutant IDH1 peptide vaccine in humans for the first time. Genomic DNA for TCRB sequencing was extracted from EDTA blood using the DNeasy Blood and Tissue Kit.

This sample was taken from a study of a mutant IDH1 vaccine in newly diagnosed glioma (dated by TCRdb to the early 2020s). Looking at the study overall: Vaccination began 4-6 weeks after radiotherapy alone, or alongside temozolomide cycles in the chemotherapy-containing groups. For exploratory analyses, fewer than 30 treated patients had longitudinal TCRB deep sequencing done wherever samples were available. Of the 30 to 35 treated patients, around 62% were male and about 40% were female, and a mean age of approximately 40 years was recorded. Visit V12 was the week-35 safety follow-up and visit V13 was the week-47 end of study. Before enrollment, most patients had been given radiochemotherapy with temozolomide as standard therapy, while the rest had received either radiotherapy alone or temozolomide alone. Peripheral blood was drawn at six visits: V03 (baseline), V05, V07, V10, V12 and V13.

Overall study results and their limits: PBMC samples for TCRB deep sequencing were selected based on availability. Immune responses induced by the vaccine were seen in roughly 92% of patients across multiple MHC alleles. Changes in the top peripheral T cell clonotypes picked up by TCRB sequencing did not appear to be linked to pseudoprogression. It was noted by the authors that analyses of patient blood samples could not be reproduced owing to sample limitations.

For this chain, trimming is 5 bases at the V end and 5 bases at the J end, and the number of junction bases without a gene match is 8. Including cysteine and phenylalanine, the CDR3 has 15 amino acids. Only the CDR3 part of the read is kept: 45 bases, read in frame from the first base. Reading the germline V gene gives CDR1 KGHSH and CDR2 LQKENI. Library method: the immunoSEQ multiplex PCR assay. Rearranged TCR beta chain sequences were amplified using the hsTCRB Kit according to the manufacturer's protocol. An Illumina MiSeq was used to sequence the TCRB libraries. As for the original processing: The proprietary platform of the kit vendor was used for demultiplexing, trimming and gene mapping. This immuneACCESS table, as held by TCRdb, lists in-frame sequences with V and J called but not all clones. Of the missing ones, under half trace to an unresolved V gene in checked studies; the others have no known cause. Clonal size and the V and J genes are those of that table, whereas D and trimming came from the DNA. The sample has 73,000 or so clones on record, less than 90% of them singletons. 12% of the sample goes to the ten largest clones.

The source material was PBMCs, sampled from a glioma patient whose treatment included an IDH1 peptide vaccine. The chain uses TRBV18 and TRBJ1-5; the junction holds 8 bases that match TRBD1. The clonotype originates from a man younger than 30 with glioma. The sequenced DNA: TGTGCCAGCTCAATTAATCCAGGGGGCGATCAGCCCCAGCATTTT. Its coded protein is CASSINPGGDQPQHF.